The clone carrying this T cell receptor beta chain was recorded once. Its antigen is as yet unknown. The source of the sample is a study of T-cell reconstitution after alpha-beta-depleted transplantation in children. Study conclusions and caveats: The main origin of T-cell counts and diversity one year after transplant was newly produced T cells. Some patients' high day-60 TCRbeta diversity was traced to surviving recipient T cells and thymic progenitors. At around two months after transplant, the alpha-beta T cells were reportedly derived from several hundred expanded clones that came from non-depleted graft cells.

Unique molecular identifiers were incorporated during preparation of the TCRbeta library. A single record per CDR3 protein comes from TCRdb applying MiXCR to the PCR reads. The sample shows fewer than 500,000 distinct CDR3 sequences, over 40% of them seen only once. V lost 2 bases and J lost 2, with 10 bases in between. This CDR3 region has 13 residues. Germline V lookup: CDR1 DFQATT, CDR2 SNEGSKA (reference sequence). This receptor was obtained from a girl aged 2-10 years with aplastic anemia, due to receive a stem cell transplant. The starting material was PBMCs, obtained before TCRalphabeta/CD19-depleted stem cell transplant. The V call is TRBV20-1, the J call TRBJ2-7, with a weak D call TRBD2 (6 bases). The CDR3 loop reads CSARRRGAYEQYF. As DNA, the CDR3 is TGCAGTGCTAGAAGGCGGGGCGCCTACGAGCAGTACTTC.